This T cell receptor (beta chain) was captured in a study of blood T cell repertoires in COVID-19. Study-level information: Sites across the United States, Italy and Spain contributed samples from acute and convalescent COVID-19.

The CDR3 has 13 residues. Germline values: CDR1 LNHDA, CDR2 SQIVND (reference sequence). The V end was cut by 6 bases, the J end by 0 bases, with 6 bases between. Assay used: immunoSEQ multiplex PCR; TCRdb lists only in-frame clones, some missing. The data contain fewer than 350,000 clones, roughly 85% of them singletons. The rearrangement joins TRBV19 to TRBJ1-3; no clear D gene. This sequence originates from a woman aged 45-65 years who had recovered from COVID-19. Sequencing was carried out using PBMCs or T cells enriched from blood (not recorded which). CDR3 loop: CASRLSSGNTIYF. In DNA form, the CDR3 reads TGTGCCAGTAGGTTGAGCTCTGGAAACACCATATATTTT.